A selection of T cell receptor beta chains follows, all from one sample in a study of response to subunit inactivated influenza vaccine. TCRdb re-analysed the RT-PCR reads in MiXCR, keeping a single row per CDR3 protein. The repertoire holds some 850,000 distinct CDR3 sequences, with approximately 17% as singletons. The specimen comprised PBMCs from blood, sampled around 5 days after vaccination. Receptors were obtained from a man aged 45 to 65 who received an inactivated influenza vaccine. Each CDR3 is given with its conserved first and last residue. Fields, in order: CDR3 DNA, CDR3 protein, J gene, V gene, D gene, clone size. The D gene is left open where the match is weak. The size field is filled for only some rows; it gives once, few, many or a size class.

TGTGCCAGCAGCCAAACGGGGACTTGGCGTTCTGGGGCCAACGTCCTGACTTTC | CASSQTGTWRSGANVLTF | TRBJ2-6 | TRBV4-2 | - | -
TGTGCCATCAGTGGTCTAGCGGGGGGCCCCCTCTACAATGAGCAGTTCTTC | CAISGLAGGPLYNEQFF | TRBJ2-1 | TRBV10-3 | TRBD2 | few
TGCAGTGCTAGAGATCGGGACAGGGGGAGAGGGGGCTACAATGAGCAGTTCTTC | CSARDRDRGRGGYNEQFF | TRBJ2-1 | TRBV20-1 | TRBD1 | -
TGTGCCAGCAGTTACGCTTCAGGGGCGACCTATGGCTACACCTTC | CASSYASGATYGYTF | TRBJ1-2 | TRBV6-5 | - | many
TGTGCCAGCAGTGAAGGGGGGCTAGAGGTCTTCTTC | CASSEGGLEVFF | TRBJ2-1 | TRBV25-1 | - | -
TGCGCCAGCAGCCAGAGACAGGGAGGCTCTGGAAACACCATATATTTT | CASSQRQGGSGNTIYF | TRBJ1-3 | TRBV5-1 | TRBD1 | few
TGTGCCAGCACTGGGACAGGGGGAACTAGCGGAGCCTACGAGCAGTACTTC | CASTGTGGTSGAYEQYF | TRBJ2-7 | TRBV6-1 | TRBD1 | few
TGCAGCGTTGAATACCCGGACTCCCCCACAGATACGCAGTATTTT | CSVEYPDSPTDTQYF | TRBJ2-3 | TRBV29-1 | - | -
TGTGCCTGCCAAGACCGCGAACGGGGACTCTTCCAGCCCCAGCATTTT | CACQDRERGLFQPQHF | TRBJ1-5 | TRBV30 | - | few
TGTGCCATCAGGAAGACTAGCGGGGGGGCCAATGAGCAGTTCTTC | CAIRKTSGGANEQFF | TRBJ2-1 | TRBV10-3 | TRBD2 | -
TGTGCCAGCAGTAGGTTTGAGGAAAAACTGTTTTTT | CASSRFEEKLFF | TRBJ1-4 | TRBV28 | - | -
TGTGCCAGCAGTTGGAGCAGGAGGAGCTCCTATAATTCACCCCTCCACTTT | CASSWSRRSSYNSPLHF | TRBJ1-6 | TRBV6-5 | - | -
TGTGCCAGCAGTTCTCACCAGGGGCAGTTCTTC | CASSSHQGQFF | TRBJ2-1 | TRBV12-3/TRBV12-4 | - | few
TGTGCCAGCAGTTACTCGGCGCCGCGGGGACAGGCGATAAAAGCTAACTATGGCTACACCTTC | CASSYSAPRGQAIKANYGYTF | TRBJ1-2 | TRBV6-2/TRBV6-3 | TRBD1 | few
TGTGCCAGCAGCTTAACCACGTCGACAGGGATTAACTATGGCTACACCTTC | CASSLTTSTGINYGYTF | TRBJ1-2 | TRBV7-2 | TRBD1 | -
TGTGCCAGCGCTTCCATGGGACAGGGGAAGGAGACCCAGTACTTC | CASASMGQGKETQYF | TRBJ2-5 | TRBV6-2/TRBV6-3 | TRBD1 | few
TGCAGTGCTAGAAAACCCCGGGACAATTGGAAGACCCAGTACTTC | CSARKPRDNWKTQYF | TRBJ2-5 | TRBV20-1 | - | -
TGTGCCAGCAGTCGGAGGACTAGCGGGGGGCTCACAGATACGCAGTATTTT | CASSRRTSGGLTDTQYF | TRBJ2-3 | TRBV6-1 | TRBD2 | -